A single T cell receptor (beta chain) is shown here with its context. This CDR3 has 15 amino acids. Germline CDR1 SGDLS, CDR2 YYNGEE. The V end was cut by 4 bases, the J end by 7 bases, with 20 bases between. This entry belongs to a study of monozygotic twins with cystic fibrosis. Profiling relied on immunoSEQ multiplex PCR, and the TCRdb table lists in-frame clones only, not all of them. The sample records just over 35,000 clones, about 93% being singletons. The chain couples TRBV9 to TRBJ1-2, with a tentative D call TRBD1 (5 bases). This TCR was recovered from a boy aged 2 to 10 with cystic fibrosis. Sequenced sample: blood. CDR3 sequence: CASSPTAGKEGGYTF. CDR3 nucleotide sequence: TGTGCCAGCAGCCCCACAGCAGGGAAGGAGGGTGGCTACACCTTC. Variable domain in full (rest from reference TRBV9 and TRBJ1-2): DSGVTQTPKHLITATGQRVTLRCSPRSGDLSVYWYQQSLDQGLQFLIQYYNGEERAKGNILERFSAQQFPDLHSELNLSSLELGDSALYFCASSPTAGKEGGYTFGSGTRLTVV.